This T cell receptor beta chain was recovered during a study of cytomegalovirus exposure and HLA in healthy donors. Study at large: Some 85 million unique TCRs, all from HLA-typed donors, were included in an early release of the data.

PCR used 60 Vbeta primers and 13 Jbeta primers. Assay used: immunoSEQ multiplex PCR; TCRdb lists only in-frame clones, some missing. The sample has some 170,000 clones, approximately 80% seen once. The sequence was collected from a young man in good health and CMV-seropositive. Sequenced sample: PBMCs.

DNA for the CDR3: TGTGCCAGCAGTTTTGGGCCGGCAGGGGAACACGCTGAAGCTTTCTTT. The encoded protein is CASSFGPAGEHAEAFF. The chain combines TRBV27 with TRBJ1-1, with D perhaps matching TRBD1 (6 bases). V lost 3 bases and J 6 bases, leaving 20 bases between the germline ends. Per germline, CDR1 MNHEY and CDR2 SMNVEV (reference sequence). This CDR3 spans 16 amino acids.